The present T cell receptor (beta chain) was sequenced within a study of T cells after yellow fever vaccination. With 0 bases removed from V and 5 bases from J, the gap between germline ends came to 16 bases. Germline V gene lookup returns CDR1 LNHNV and CDR2 YYDKDF (reference sequence). The CDR3 has 16 residues. The table lists this clonotype with many counts. MiXCR, applied by TCRdb to the 5' RACE reads, yields one record per CDR3 protein. This table has 620,000 or so distinct CDR3 sequences, approximately 13% appearing once. This sequence joins TRBV15 and TRBJ2-5; perhaps TRBD2 as D (5 bases). The input for sequencing was PBMCs, taken on the day of the yellow fever booster vaccination. The source of this sequence is a man aged 25 to 40 who received the YFV17D yellow fever vaccine. CDR3 amino acids: CATSRDSNAWRETQYF. In DNA, the CDR3 is TGTGCCACCAGCAGAGATTCTAATGCTTGGAGGGAGACCCAGTACTTC.